The rows below give T cell receptor beta chains drawn from one sample of a study of shared clonotypes between healthy human individuals. Profiled with immunoSEQ multiplex PCR; TCRdb holds only in-frame clones, not every one. The data show 500,000 to 550,000 clones, about 96% seen once. Material: naive CD4+ T cells sorted from blood. The receptors stem from a woman aged 25-40 years in good health. Each CDR3 is given with its conserved first and last residue. Each record gives: V gene, J gene, D gene, clone size, CDR3 protein, CDR3 DNA. The D gene is left open where the match is weak. The size of a clone is reported for some rows only, either as once, few or many, or as a class for expanded clones.

V: TRBV28; J: TRBJ1-2; D: TRBD1; size: .; CDR3: CASSFWGTGRMGAANYGYTF; DNA: TGTGCCAGCAGTTTCTGGGGGACAGGGCGTATGGGAGCAGCTAACTATGGCTACACCTTC
V: TRBV5-1; J: TRBJ2-2; D: .; size: .; CDR3: CASSLDWYRANTGELFF; DNA: TGCGCCAGCAGCTTGGACTGGTATAGGGCGAACACCGGGGAGCTGTTTTTT
V: TRBV27; J: TRBJ2-3; D: .; size: .; CDR3: CASRKGADTQYF; DNA: TGTGCCAGCAGGAAGGGGGCAGATACGCAGTATTTT
V: TRBV4-1; J: TRBJ2-2; D: .; size: .; CDR3: CASSLGRITGELFF; DNA: TGCGCCAGCAGCTTGGGACGAATCACCGGGGAGCTGTTTTTT
V: TRBV5-6; J: TRBJ2-3; D: TRBD2; size: once; CDR3: CASSLTGTSGRQSTDTQYF; DNA: TGTGCCAGCAGCCTAACCGGGACTAGCGGGAGACAAAGCACAGATACGCAGTATTTT
V: TRBV5-1; J: TRBJ1-1; D: .; size: .; CDR3: CASSLWGQGTEAFF; DNA: TGCGCCAGCAGCTTGTGGGGTCAGGGCACTGAAGCTTTCTTT
V: TRBV7-9; J: TRBJ2-5; D: .; size: .; CDR3: CASSSARLGETQYF; DNA: TGTGCCAGCAGCTCTGCTCGTCTAGGGGAGACCCAGTACTTC
V: TRBV6-5; J: TRBJ2-5; D: TRBD2; size: .; CDR3: CASSYSGGNGETQYF; DNA: TGTGCCAGCAGTTACTCGGGAGGGAATGGGGAGACCCAGTACTTC
V: TRBV5-1; J: TRBJ2-3; D: TRBD2; size: .; CDR3: CASSLALAGGTDTQYF; DNA: TGCGCCAGCAGCTTGGCCCTAGCGGGAGGCACAGATACGCAGTATTTT
V: TRBV18; J: TRBJ2-1; D: .; size: .; CDR3: CASSRSADGNEQFF; DNA: TGTGCCAGCTCACGCTCAGCGGATGGCAATGAGCAGTTCTTC
V: TRBV11-2; J: TRBJ1-6; D: .; size: .; CDR3: CASSLETGAPLHF; DNA: TGTGCCAGCAGCTTAGAAACGGGAGCACCCCTCCACTTT
V: TRBV4-1; J: TRBJ1-2; D: TRBD1; size: .; CDR3: CASSQGTVNYGYTF; DNA: TGCGCCAGCAGCCAGGGGACAGTGAACTATGGCTACACCTTC
V: TRBV6-5; J: TRBJ2-7; D: .; size: .; CDR3: CASSFRGSVYEQYF; DNA: TGTGCCAGCAGTTTCAGGGGATCCGTCTACGAGCAGTACTTC
V: TRBV7-2; J: TRBJ1-5; D: .; size: .; CDR3: CASSLEPGTYYSNQPQHF; DNA: TGTGCCAGCAGCTTAGAACCAGGGACCTATTATAGCAATCAGCCCCAGCATTTT
V: TRBV21-1; J: TRBJ2-7; D: .; size: .; CDR3: CASSKAFPGPERYEQYF; DNA: TGTGCCAGCAGCAAAGCATTCCCCGGCCCAGAGAGATACGAGCAGTACTTC
V: TRBV28; J: TRBJ1-5; D: TRBD1; size: .; CDR3: CASSLDREDQPQHF; DNA: TGTGCCAGCAGTCTCGACAGGGAAGATCAGCCCCAGCATTTT
V: TRBV5-1; J: TRBJ1-1; D: .; size: .; CDR3: CASSLLQGEGTEAFF; DNA: TGCGCCAGCAGCTTACTACAGGGTGAGGGCACTGAAGCTTTCTTT
V: TRBV18; J: TRBJ1-3; D: .; size: .; CDR3: CASSPADTRNTIYF; DNA: TGTGCCAGCTCACCAGCCGACACGAGAAACACCATATATTTT
V: TRBV19; J: TRBJ2-7; D: .; size: .; CDR3: CASSITRSHEQYF; DNA: TGTGCCAGTAGTATAACTAGATCCCACGAGCAGTACTTC
V: TRBV18; J: TRBJ1-5; D: .; size: few; CDR3: CASSSGTGSNQPQHF; DNA: TGTGCCAGCTCAAGTGGGACTGGGAGCAATCAGCCCCAGCATTTT
V: TRBV28; J: TRBJ1-5; D: .; size: .; CDR3: CASSLLGDTLGQPQHF; DNA: TGTGCCAGCAGTTTATTAGGGGACACCCTGGGGCAGCCCCAGCATTTT
V: TRBV27; J: TRBJ2-7; D: .; size: .; CDR3: CASSHWTESSYEQYF; DNA: TGTGCCAGCAGTCACTGGACAGAGAGCTCCTACGAGCAGTACTTC
V: TRBV4-1; J: TRBJ2-3; D: .; size: .; CDR3: CASSQERVGRGTDTQYF; DNA: TGCGCCAGCAGCCAAGAACGTGTAGGTCGGGGCACAGATACGCAGTATTTT
V: TRBV5-1; J: TRBJ2-1; D: TRBD2; size: .; CDR3: CASSLESAGGFEQFF; DNA: TGCGCCAGCAGCTTGGAGTCGGCGGGAGGGTTTGAGCAGTTCTTC
V: TRBV4-1; J: TRBJ1-2; D: .; size: once; CDR3: CASSPRGPILKVGYTF; DNA: TGCGCCAGCAGCCCCCGAGGTCCGATCCTTAAGGTTGGCTACACCTTC
V: TRBV2; J: TRBJ2-7; D: TRBD2; size: .; CDR3: CASSEELAVLYEQYF; DNA: TGTGCCAGCAGTGAAGAGCTAGCGGTGCTCTACGAGCAGTACTTC
V: TRBV5-1; J: TRBJ2-7; D: .; size: .; CDR3: CASSLEGPEDEQYF; DNA: TGCGCCAGCAGCTTGGAGGGGCCCGAGGACGAGCAGTACTTC
V: TRBV4-1; J: TRBJ1-4; D: TRBD1; size: .; CDR3: CASSQAGTGRATNEKLFF; DNA: TGCGCCAGCAGCCAGGCCGGGACAGGGAGGGCAACTAATGAAAAACTGTTTTTT
V: TRBV2; J: TRBJ2-3; D: .; size: .; CDR3: CASSVQDLTDTQYF; DNA: TGTGCCAGCAGTGTCCAGGATCTCACAGATACGCAGTATTTT
V: TRBV9; J: TRBJ2-1; D: .; size: .; CDR3: CASSVGQSSYNEQFF; DNA: TGTGCCAGCAGCGTAGGGCAGAGCTCCTACAATGAGCAGTTCTTC
V: TRBV5-5; J: TRBJ1-1; D: .; size: .; CDR3: CASSWQFGRTNTEAFF; DNA: TGTGCCAGCAGCTGGCAATTCGGCAGGACGAACACTGAAGCTTTCTTT
V: TRBV2; J: TRBJ2-2; D: TRBD1; size: .; CDR3: CASSLGTANTGELFF; DNA: TGTGCCAGCAGTCTCGGGACAGCGAACACCGGGGAGCTGTTTTTT
V: TRBV19; J: TRBJ1-1; D: TRBD1; size: .; CDR3: CASTRQGAIEAFF; DNA: TGTGCCAGTACCAGACAGGGGGCTATTGAAGCTTTCTTT
V: TRBV14; J: TRBJ1-2; D: TRBD1; size: .; CDR3: CASSKDRVYGYTF; DNA: TGTGCCAGCAGCAAAGACAGGGTTTATGGCTACACCTTC
V: TRBV27; J: TRBJ2-7; D: .; size: .; CDR3: CASSLTRVDSYEQYF; DNA: TGTGCCAGCAGTTTAACCCGGGTAGATTCCTACGAGCAGTACTTC
V: TRBV19; J: TRBJ2-1; D: TRBD2; size: .; CDR3: CASRSPAVAGDNEQFF; DNA: TGTGCCAGTAGGTCCCCGGCGGTAGCGGGGGACAATGAGCAGTTCTTC
V: TRBV5-8; J: TRBJ1-1; D: .; size: .; CDR3: CASSLTPNTEAFF; DNA: TGTGCCAGCAGCTTGACTCCGAACACTGAAGCTTTCTTT
V: TRBV11-2; J: TRBJ1-1; D: .; size: .; CDR3: CASTKDFMNTEAFF; DNA: TGTGCCAGCACCAAAGATTTCATGAACACTGAAGCTTTCTTT
V: TRBV18; J: TRBJ2-1; D: TRBD2; size: .; CDR3: CASSPSSGRNYNEQFF; DNA: TGTGCCAGCTCACCTTCTAGCGGGAGGAATTACAATGAGCAGTTCTTC
V: TRBV15; J: TRBJ2-7; D: TRBD2; size: .; CDR3: CATSRPGGGRAYEQYF; DNA: TGTGCCACCAGCAGACCGGGAGGGGGAAGGGCCTACGAGCAGTACTTC
V: TRBV28; J: TRBJ1-1; D: .; size: .; CDR3: CASSLFLSGSEAFF; DNA: TGTGCCAGCAGTTTATTTTTGAGTGGGTCTGAAGCTTTCTTT
V: TRBV28; J: TRBJ2-2; D: .; size: .; CDR3: CASIQNTGELFF; DNA: TGTGCCAGCATCCAAAACACCGGGGAGCTGTTTTTT
V: TRBV25-1; J: TRBJ1-1; D: .; size: .; CDR3: CASSAGYREGTEAFF; DNA: TGTGCCAGCAGTGCTGGGTACAGGGAGGGCACTGAAGCTTTCTTT
V: TRBV20-1; J: TRBJ2-1; D: TRBD2; size: .; CDR3: CSARGGSEQFF; DNA: TGCAGTGCGCGCGGCGGGAGTGAGCAGTTCTTC
V: TRBV5-1; J: TRBJ2-1; D: .; size: once; CDR3: CASSLETPSYNEQFF; DNA: TGCGCCAGCAGCTTGGAAACCCCCTCCTACAATGAGCAGTTCTTC
V: TRBV30; J: TRBJ1-4; D: .; size: .; CDR3: CAWNLGGEKLFF; DNA: TGTGCCTGGAATCTGGGGGGGGAAAAACTGTTTTTT
V: TRBV27; J: TRBJ1-1; D: .; size: .; CDR3: CASRTQNTEAFF; DNA: TGTGCCAGCAGGACACAAAACACTGAAGCTTTCTTT